This TCR beta chain was observed in a study of cytomegalovirus exposure and HLA in healthy donors. This clone was detected only once. The antigen remains unidentified. The data were produced by immunoSEQ multiplex PCR, yet TCRdb's version contains in-frame clones alone and is incomplete. The sample holds roughly 350,000 clones, 86% seen once. Germline V gives CDR1 MNHEY, CDR2 SMNVEV (reference sequence). The CDR3 totals 14 residues. V was cut by 6 bases and J by 4 bases, with 15 bases left in between. Study observations and caveats: The study found most TCR sequences rare, yet found some public TCRs in many donors. Testing in vitro showed three CMV-associated chains specific for CMV antigens. A list of around 160 TCR beta chains associated with cytomegalovirus was given. Subsequent analysis of the 120 or so validation repertoires found a tendency for first-cohort TCR clusters to co-occur.

Source material: PBMCs. The clonotype comes from a woman aged 18-29 years in good health and CMV-seronegative. The chain is built from TRBV27 and TRBJ1-2, with D perhaps TRBD1 (6 bases). The DNA for the CDR3 is TGTGCCAGCAGGCAGAAGACAGGCAGCTATGGCTACACCTTC. Protein: CASRQKTGSYGYTF.